This is a list of T cell receptor beta chains from one sample in a study of response to subunit inactivated influenza vaccine. TCRdb reprocessed the RT-PCR reads via MiXCR and lists one record per CDR3 protein. The data show around 480,000 distinct CDR3 sequences, over 9.5% seen once. Sample: PBMCs from blood, taken around seven weeks after vaccination. These receptors came from a man in his fifties who received an inactivated influenza vaccine. The CDR3 runs from the conserved cysteine through the conserved F or W. D genes are given only for firm matches. Clone size is given for some rows only: seen once, a few or many times, or a class if the clone is expanded.

TRBV11-2	.	TRBJ2-7	.	CASSLGPGNYEQYF	TGTGCCAGCAGCTTAGGTCCAGGGAACTACGAGCAGTACTTC
TRBV7-2	many	TRBJ2-1	TRBD2	CASSLVPSGRAGEQFF	TGTGCCAGCAGCTTAGTTCCTAGCGGGAGGGCAGGTGAGCAGTTCTTC
TRBV15	.	TRBJ2-3	.	CAISRDVLAVDTQYF	TGTGCCATCAGCAGAGATGTATTAGCGGTAGATACGCAGTATTTT
TRBV29-1	.	TRBJ2-4	.	CSVVSNGNIQYF	TGCAGCGTTGTATCGAACGGAAACATTCAGTACTTC
TRBV11-2	many	TRBJ1-2	.	CASSLYRVGYGYTF	TGTGCCAGCAGCTTGTACAGGGTCGGCTATGGCTACACCTTC
TRBV7-2	.	TRBJ2-1	.	CASSVRRSPAKNEQFF	TGTGCCAGCAGCGTCCGTCGTAGCCCGGCTAAGAATGAGCAGTTCTTC
TRBV4-2	.	TRBJ2-3	.	CASSQDSTRGPGDTQYF	TGTGCCAGCAGCCAAGATTCGACGCGGGGGCCCGGGGATACGCAGTATTTT
TRBV12-5	few	TRBJ2-1	TRBD2	CASGPGGGPYNEQFF	TGTGCTAGTGGTCCCGGGGGGGGCCCATACAATGAGCAGTTCTTC
TRBV20-1	many	TRBJ2-7	TRBD2	CSALGTSGTYEQYF	TGCAGTGCTCTCGGGACTAGCGGAACCTACGAGCAGTACTTC
TRBV10-3	few	TRBJ2-3	TRBD1	CAIRGQEGWTDTQYF	TGTGCCATCAGGGGACAGGAGGGTTGGACAGATACGCAGTATTTT
TRBV5-1	.	TRBJ2-7	.	CASSLVPGSDEQYF	TGCGCCAGCAGCTTGGTTCCAGGGTCGGACGAGCAGTACTTC
TRBV9	.	TRBJ2-3	TRBD2	CASSSPMASGRTHPDTQYF	TGTGCCAGCAGCTCCCCCATGGCTAGCGGGAGGACTCACCCAGATACGCAGTATTTT
TRBV7-2	.	TRBJ2-3	.	CASSPPGLLTDTQYF	TGTGCCAGCAGCCCTCCGGGACTCCTCACAGATACGCAGTATTTT
TRBV7-2	.	TRBJ1-5	.	CASSLGLEGGTQHF	TGTGCCAGCAGCTTAGGTTTGGAGGGAGGCACCCAGCATTTT
TRBV20-1	few	TRBJ2-1	TRBD2	CSANDLAGGPHEQFF	TGCAGTGCTAACGACCTAGCGGGGGGGCCCCATGAGCAGTTCTTC
TRBV28	many	TRBJ2-1	TRBD2	CASSNRLAAFEQFF	TGTGCCAGCAGCAACAGACTAGCGGCCTTTGAGCAGTTCTTC
TRBV6-2/TRBV6-3	many	TRBJ2-5	TRBD2	CASSYGLAGHQETQYF	TGTGCCAGCAGTTACGGCCTAGCGGGACACCAAGAGACCCAGTACTTC
TRBV12-3/TRBV12-4	many	TRBJ2-3	.	CASAMETVWEDTQYF	TGTGCCAGCGCTATGGAGACAGTTTGGGAAGATACGCAGTATTTT
TRBV12-3/TRBV12-4	few	TRBJ1-1	TRBD1	CASSQQWTGGTEAFF	TGTGCCAGCAGCCAGCAGTGGACAGGGGGCACTGAAGCTTTCTTT
TRBV6-2/TRBV6-3	few	TRBJ2-7	.	CASRLRGAAYEQYF	TGTGCCAGCAGGCTCAGGGGGGCCGCCTACGAGCAGTACTTC
TRBV5-6	.	TRBJ2-3	TRBD1	CASYRQGTDTQYF	TGTGCCAGCTATCGACAGGGGACAGATACGCAGTATTTT
TRBV7-9	many	TRBJ2-4	.	CASSLVVENIQYF	TGTGCCAGCAGCTTAGTTGTGGAAAACATTCAGTACTTC
TRBV12-3/TRBV12-4	.	TRBJ2-7	.	CASSPVGYEQYF	TGTGCCAGCAGCCCAGTGGGCTACGAGCAGTACTTC
TRBV20-1	few	TRBJ2-5	.	CSARVWETQYF	TGCAGTGCTAGAGTGTGGGAGACCCAGTACTTC
TRBV2	few	TRBJ2-1	.	CASRSLSSYNEQFF	TGTGCCAGCAGGAGCCTAAGCTCCTACAATGAGCAGTTCTTC
TRBV5-1	few	TRBJ1-5	.	CASRRGTADQPQHF	TGCGCCAGCAGACGGGGGACGGCCGATCAGCCCCAGCATTTT
TRBV29-1	.	TRBJ2-5	.	CSVVSSLYETQYF	TGCAGCGTTGTGTCCAGCCTCTATGAGACCCAGTACTTC
TRBV7-9	.	TRBJ1-6	.	CAGGGKSQNSPLHF	TGTGCCGGGGGTGGGAAGTCCCAAAATTCACCCCTCCACTTT
TRBV7-9	few	TRBJ2-3	.	CASSFPNGAQYF	TGTGCCAGCAGCTTCCCCAACGGGGCGCAGTATTTT
TRBV29-1	many	TRBJ2-7	.	CSVDIGRGSYEQYF	TGCAGCGTTGACATCGGGCGGGGATCCTACGAGCAGTACTTC
TRBV11-2	many	TRBJ1-5	TRBD1	CASSLLNRDSRNQPQHF	TGTGCCAGCAGCTTACTTAATCGGGACAGTAGGAACCAGCCCCAGCATTTT
TRBV4-3	few	TRBJ2-1	TRBD2	CASSQERYGGGISQFF	TGCGCCAGCAGCCAAGAACGGTACGGGGGGGGCATCTCGCAGTTCTTC
TRBV28	.	TRBJ2-7	TRBD2	CASSPPTSGLAYEQYF	TGTGCCAGCAGTCCCCCGACTAGCGGTCTCGCCTACGAGCAGTACTTC
TRBV15	.	TRBJ2-1	TRBD2	CATSDGTRHNEQFF	TGTGCCACCAGCGACGGGACTAGACACAATGAGCAGTTCTTC
TRBV12-3/TRBV12-4	.	TRBJ1-1	TRBD1	CASSATGYTEAFF	TGTGCCAGCAGTGCGACAGGGTACACTGAAGCTTTCTTT
TRBV5-1	.	TRBJ2-7	TRBD1	CASSAGPGQVNEQYF	TGCGCCAGCAGCGCTGGACCGGGACAGGTTAACGAGCAGTACTTC
TRBV12-3/TRBV12-4	many	TRBJ1-5	.	CASSPTGYQPQHF	TGTGCCAGCAGTCCGACGGGTTATCAGCCCCAGCATTTT
TRBV27	few	TRBJ2-1	TRBD2	CASSPSIAGVNEQFF	TGTGCCAGCAGTCCCAGTATAGCGGGAGTAAATGAGCAGTTCTTC
TRBV6-2/TRBV6-3	.	TRBJ2-6	.	CASSNLDISSGANVLTF	TGTGCCAGCAGCAACCTCGATATAAGCTCTGGGGCCAACGTCCTGACTTTC
TRBV9	many	TRBJ2-1	.	CASSVEGREGNEQFF	TGTGCCAGCAGCGTAGAAGGGCGGGAAGGCAATGAGCAGTTCTTC
TRBV23-1	.	TRBJ2-1	.	CASSQPELDRDCYGDNEQFF	TGCGCCAGCAGTCAACCCGAACTGGACCGGGATTGCTACGGAGACAATGAGCAGTTCTTC
TRBV5-6	many	TRBJ2-7	.	CASSLRGTNEQYF	TGTGCCAGCAGCTTGCGCGGAACCAACGAGCAGTACTTC
TRBV29-1	.	TRBJ2-1	.	CSATSSYGEQFF	TGCAGCGCCACTTCTAGCTACGGTGAGCAGTTCTTC
TRBV30	.	TRBJ2-5	.	CAWSVSGPETQYF	TGTGCCTGGAGTGTTTCGGGACCAGAGACCCAGTACTTC
TRBV5-1	few	TRBJ2-7	.	CASSLVAGAYEQYF	TGCGCCAGCAGCTTGGTCGCAGGGGCCTACGAGCAGTACTTC
TRBV14	few	TRBJ2-2	.	CASSQGTVNTGELFF	TGTGCCAGCAGCCAAGGGACGGTGAACACCGGGGAGCTGTTTTTT
TRBV20-1	.	TRBJ1-1	.	CSARVAQENTEAFF	TGCAGTGCTAGAGTTGCACAGGAGAACACTGAAGCTTTCTTT
TRBV20-1	few	TRBJ2-1	TRBD2	CSAERSSGSRDEQFF	TGCAGTGCCGAAAGGTCTAGCGGGAGTCGCGATGAGCAGTTCTTC
TRBV20-1	.	TRBJ1-4	TRBD1	CSARRQGSEKLFF	TGCAGTGCTAGGCGACAGGGGAGTGAAAAACTGTTTTTT
TRBV7-2	few	TRBJ2-1	TRBD2	CASSLSGSGRAYNEQFF	TGTGCCAGCAGCCTATCAGGTAGCGGGAGGGCCTACAATGAGCAGTTCTTC
TRBV5-1	few	TRBJ2-1	.	CASSLASTPAYNEQFF	TGCGCCAGCAGCTTGGCCAGTACACCCGCCTACAATGAGCAGTTCTTC
TRBV12-3/TRBV12-4	.	TRBJ1-6	.	CASSFSYNSPLHF	TGTGCCAGCAGTTTCTCCTATAATTCACCCCTCCACTTT
TRBV15	.	TRBJ2-7	.	CATSRDWNSHEQYF	TGTGCCACCAGCAGAGACTGGAACAGCCACGAGCAGTACTTC
TRBV7-9	.	TRBJ2-7	.	CASRAPSLEQYF	TGTGCCAGCAGGGCTCCCTCCCTCGAGCAGTACTTC
TRBV5-4	.	TRBJ2-5	TRBD1	CASSNGQGETSRETQYF	TGTGCCAGCAGCAACGGACAGGGCGAAACTAGTCGAGAGACCCAGTACTTC
TRBV7-9	many	TRBJ2-5	TRBD2	CASSTIARAGAQETQYF	TGTGCCAGCAGCACCATCGCCCGAGCGGGGGCACAAGAGACCCAGTACTTC